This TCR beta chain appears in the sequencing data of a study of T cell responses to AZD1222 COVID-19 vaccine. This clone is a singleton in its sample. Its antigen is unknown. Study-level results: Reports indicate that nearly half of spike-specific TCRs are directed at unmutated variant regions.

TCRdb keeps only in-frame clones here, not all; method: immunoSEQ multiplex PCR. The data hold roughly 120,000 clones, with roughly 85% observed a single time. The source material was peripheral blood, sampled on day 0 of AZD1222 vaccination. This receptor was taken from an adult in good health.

The CDR3 sequence is CASSLRQPAAQPQHF. CDR3 DNA sequence: TGTGCCAGCAGTTTACGACAGCCTGCGGCCCAGCCCCAGCATTTT. The chain joins TRBV27 to TRBJ1-5; weak D call: TRBD1 (5 bases). The CDR3 extends over 15 amino acids. Germline assignment: CDR1 MNHEY and CDR2 SMNVEV (reference sequence). V lost 2 bases and J lost 7, with 15 bases in between.